This TCR beta chain was sequenced for a study of immune characterization of retroperitoneal liposarcoma. In TCRdb, the PCR reads were re-called with MiXCR into one record per CDR3 protein. The sample lists some 1,600 distinct CDR3 sequences; 40% to 50% were seen once. The CDR3 is 14 amino acids. V was shortened by 1 base and J by 0 bases, with 7 bases between the two germline ends. Germline CDR1 is MNHNY and CDR2 is SVGAGI (reference sequence). The source material was tumor tissue. V gene TRBV6-6 combines with J gene TRBJ2-7, with D perhaps TRBD2 (5 bases). The receptor was isolated from a female donor with retroperitoneal liposarcoma. In DNA form, the CDR3 reads TGTGCCAGCAGTTACTATGCGGGCTCCTACGAGCAGTACTTC. This codes for CASSYYAGSYEQYF.